Shown below are 27 T cell receptor beta chains from a single sample sequenced in a study of cytomegalovirus exposure and HLA in healthy donors. The primer mix had 60 Vbeta and 13 Jbeta primers. Sequencing was performed with immunoSEQ multiplex PCR; in TCRdb, only in-frame clones are kept and a portion is missing. The sample holds more than 80,000 clones, around 68% seen once. The specimen sequenced was PBMCs. Receptor source: a woman between 35 and 50 years old in good health and CMV-seropositive.

The V and J genes are TRBV12-5 and TRBJ2-5; TRBD2 aligns across 9 bases. The CDR3 covers 18 residues. Per germline, CDR1 LGHNT and CDR2 FRNRAP. J lost 1 base, V lost 2 bases, and 11 bases had no gene match. CDR3: CASGLPPRLAGAQETQYF. The CDR3 coding sequence is TGTGCTAGTGGTTTGCCCCCCAGGTTAGCGGGAGCCCAAGAGACCCAGTACTTC.

Only one count was recorded for this clone. This sequence joins TRBV19 and TRBJ1-2, with D perhaps TRBD1 (6 bases). Trimming cost V 7 bases and J 3 bases, with 15 bases left between them. Germline V gives CDR1 LNHDA, CDR2 SQIVND (reference sequence). The CDR3 runs to 14 residues. The CDR3 nucleotides are TGTGCCAGTACCCTCCAGGACAGTTACTATGGCTACACCTTC. It yields the protein CASTLQDSYYGYTF.

The rearrangement joins TRBV27 to TRBJ2-5; D remains ambiguous. CDR1 is MNHEY, CDR2 SMNVEV, per germline (reference sequence). The CDR3 runs to 13 residues. Trimming left V 5 bases short and J 2 bases short, with 9 bases between. This CDR3 reads CASSKLPQETQYF. For the CDR3, the DNA is TGTGCCAGCAGTAAGCTCCCTCAAGAGACCCAGTACTTC.

The V and J genes are TRBV9 and TRBJ2-1, with 9 bases matching TRBD2. Looked up from germline, CDR1 is SGDLS and CDR2 is YYNGEE. The CDR3 runs 15 residues. V was pared by 1 base and J by 6 bases, with 5 bases of the junction left unmatched. The CDR3 sequence is CASSVLAGGVNEQFF. The CDR3 DNA is TGTGCCAGCAGCGTACTCGCGGGAGGGGTCAATGAGCAGTTCTTC.

The chain links TRBV7-2 to TRBJ1-1; D remains ambiguous. The CDR3 runs to 15 residues. Trimming cost V 1 base and J 5 bases, with 14 bases left between them. From germline, CDR1 is SGHTA and CDR2 FQGNSA. In DNA, the CDR3 is TGTGCCAGCAGCTTAGTAGCGGCGGGGTCGACTGAAGCTTTCTTT. Translation gives CASSLVAAGSTEAFF.

The rearrangement uses TRBV30 and TRBJ2-7; 13 positions match TRBD2. Germline V lookup: CDR1 GTSNPN, CDR2 SVGIG (reference sequence). The CDR3 runs to 12 residues. With V trimmed by 5 bases and J by 7 bases, 2 bases remained unmatched. This chain's CDR3 is CAWGTSGTEQYF. The CDR3 nucleotides read TGTGCCTGGGGGACTAGCGGGACGGAGCAGTACTTC.

This clone has a single count. The chain recombines TRBV5-1 with TRBJ2-1; TRBD2 agrees at 10 bases. The CDR3 is 15 residues long. CDR1 and CDR2 from the germline V gene are SGHRS and YFSETQ. J was trimmed by 2 bases and V by 7 bases; bases with no gene match: 6. The CDR3 sequence is CASGSSGRPYNEQFF. The DNA of the CDR3 is TGCGCCAGCGGCTCTAGCGGGAGACCCTACAATGAGCAGTTCTTC.

This clone was counted once. This chain links TRBV7-9 with TRBJ2-4; 7 bases fit TRBD1. The CDR3 totals 14 residues. V was pared by 4 bases and J by 4 bases, with 4 bases of the junction left unmatched. Germline CDR1 and CDR2: SEHNR and FQNEAQ (reference sequence). The CDR3 is CASSYGQAKNIQYF. The CDR3 DNA reads as TGTGCCAGCAGCTACGGACAGGCAAAAAACATTCAGTACTTC. The full variable domain, in which reference TRBV7-9 and TRBJ2-4 provide the parts outside the CDR3, is DTGVSQNPRHKITKRGQNVTFRCDPISEHNRLYWYRQTLGQGPEFLTYFQNEAQLEKSRLLSDRFSAERPKGSFSTLEIQRTEQGDSAMYLCASSYGQAKNIQYFGAGTRLSVL.

V gene TRBV4-1 combines with J gene TRBJ2-1, with TRBD2 as a possible D gene (5 bases). This CDR3 contains 16 residues. Germline CDR1 reads MGHRA; CDR2 reads YSYEKL. V dropped 6 bases and J dropped 0 bases, with 15 bases sitting between them. The CDR3 sequence: CASRPTGLSSYNEQFF. The CDR3 region has the DNA TGCGCCAGCAGACCGACGGGGTTAAGCTCCTACAATGAGCAGTTCTTC.

This clone has just a few counts. J is TRBJ2-3 and V is TRBV10-3; the match to TRBD2 covers 7 bases. The CDR3 totals 15 residues. Germline lookup yields CDR1 ENHRY and CDR2 SYGVKD. The V segment lost 0 bases and the J segment 4 bases; nucleotides outside the gene matches: 4. The CDR3: CAISESGGSADTQYF. DNA of the CDR3: TGTGCCATCAGTGAGTCTGGCGGGAGCGCAGATACGCAGTATTTT.

The chain uses TRBV27 and TRBJ2-5; possibly TRBD2 for D (6 bases). The length of the CDR3 is 17 residues. Trimming stripped 5 bases from V and 6 bases from J, with 25 bases between. Germline-derived CDR1 and CDR2 are MNHEY and SMNVEV (reference sequence). The CDR3 spells CASSLTIRPGVAQTQYF. The CDR3 DNA reads TGTGCCAGCAGTCTAACCATTCGACCGGGAGTCGCGCAGACCCAGTACTTC.

The chain carries TRBV10-2 and TRBJ2-7, with D perhaps TRBD2 (5 bases). Germline V gene sequence: CDR1 WSHSY, CDR2 SAAADI. The CDR3 runs 14 residues. Trimming left V 2 bases short and J 3 bases short, with 11 bases between. The CDR3 DNA reads as TGCGCCAGCAGTGAGGACGGGAACCTCTACGAGCAGTACTTC. It specifies CASSEDGNLYEQYF.

V is TRBV27 and J is TRBJ2-5; maybe TRBD1 (5 bases). The CDR3 sequence is 13 residues long. Germline V gene sequence: CDR1 MNHEY, CDR2 SMNVEV (reference sequence). Deletions cut 2 bases from V and 4 bases from J, with 8 bases between. CDR3 DNA sequence: TGTGCCAGCAGTTTACAGGGTCCAGAGACCCAGTACTTC. It specifies CASSLQGPETQYF.

The rearrangement joins TRBV5-1 to TRBJ1-1; 8 bases map to TRBD1. Unmatched junction bases numbered 11, after V lost 1 base and J lost 6 bases. The CDR3 has 16 amino acids. Germline CDR1 reads SGHRS; CDR2 reads YFSETQ. Here the CDR3 reads CASSLLRQGPIAEAFF. The CDR3 DNA reads as TGCGCCAGCAGCTTGTTGCGACAGGGGCCTATAGCTGAAGCTTTCTTT.

The chain links TRBV7-9 to TRBJ1-4; D may be TRBD1 (5 bases). Germline V gene lookup returns CDR1 SEHNR and CDR2 FQNEAQ (reference sequence). Trimming shortened V by 5 bases and J by 4 bases, and 8 bases separated the two germline ends. The CDR3 runs to 13 residues. CDR3 sequence: CASSPQGNEKLFF. CDR3 nucleotide sequence: TGTGCCAGCAGCCCTCAGGGTAATGAAAAACTGTTTTTT.

This clone was seen just once. The chain combines TRBV18 with TRBJ2-3; 9 nucleotides align to TRBD1. The CDR3 has 16 residues. With 0 bases clipped from V and 3 bases from J, the junction kept 4 bases outside the gene matches. The germline V gene has CDR1 KGHSH and CDR2 LQKENI. The CDR3 reads CASSPPGQGETDTQYF. The CDR3 nucleotides are TGTGCCAGCTCACCACCGGGACAGGGTGAGACAGATACGCAGTATTTT.

J is TRBJ2-5 and V is TRBV7-9; TRBD2 aligns across 10 bases. This CDR3 is 15 amino acids long. The V and J ends lost 6 bases and 4 bases, in that order; junction bases with no gene match: 8. Germline V gene lookup returns CDR1 SEHNR and CDR2 FQNEAQ (reference sequence). CDR3 nucleotides: TGTGCCAGCAGTCCGACAGCGGGAGGGCCAGAGACCCAGTACTTC. It encodes CASSPTAGGPETQYF. The whole variable domain, filled in from reference TRBV7-9 and TRBJ2-5, reads DTGVSQNPRHKITKRGQNVTFRCDPISEHNRLYWYRQTLGQGPEFLTYFQNEAQLEKSRLLSDRFSAERPKGSFSTLEIQRTEQGDSAMYLCASSPTAGGPETQYFGPGTRLLVL.

The V gene is TRBV7-9, the J gene TRBJ2-5, with TRBD1 matching 8 bases. V was clipped by 4 bases and J by 2 bases; unmatched bases: 6. Per germline, CDR1 SEHNR and CDR2 FQNEAQ (reference sequence). The length of the CDR3 is 15 residues. The CDR3 is CASSSSGGWQETQYF. DNA for the CDR3: TGTGCCAGCAGCTCATCAGGGGGCTGGCAAGAGACCCAGTACTTC.

The chain has TRBV11-1 and TRBJ2-7; TRBD2 matches 7 bases. CDR1 SGHAT and CDR2 FQDESV come from the germline V gene (reference sequence). The V and J ends lost 6 bases and 3 bases, in that order; junction bases with no gene match: 11. The CDR3 totals 15 residues. The CDR3 sequence: CASRRDYQPGYEQYF. CDR3 DNA: TGTGCCAGCAGACGGGACTACCAGCCAGGCTACGAGCAGTACTTC.

CDR3 residues: CASSRGLARFYF. CDR3 nucleotides: TGTGCCAGCAGCCGCGGACTAGCGAGGTTTTATTTT. The chain joins TRBV2 to TRBJ2-3; 9 nucleotides align to TRBD2. CDR1 and CDR2 (germline): SNHLY, FYNNEI. This CDR3 contains 12 residues. V dropped 6 bases and J dropped 15; count of bases not matched to a gene: 10. Full variable domain (rest looked up from reference TRBV2 and TRBJ2-3): EPEVTQTPSHQVTQMGQEVILRCVPISNHLYFYWYRQILGQKVEFLVSFYNNEISEKSEIFDDQFSVERPDGSNFTLKIRSTKLEDSAMYFCASSRGLARFYFGPGTRLTVL.

V is TRBV30 and J is TRBJ2-3; the D gene is possibly TRBD1 (6 bases). Germline values: CDR1 GTSNPN, CDR2 SVGIG (reference sequence). The V gene lost 4 bases and the J gene lost 4 bases, with 6 bases spanning the gap. The CDR3 covers 11 residues. CDR3 nucleotides: TGTGCCTGGACAGGGGCAGATACGCAGTATTTT. Translated: CAWTGADTQYF.

V gene TRBV19 combines with J gene TRBJ1-2; 9 bases match TRBD1. CDR1 and CDR2 (germline): LNHDA, SQIVND (reference sequence). The CDR3 totals 13 residues. The V gene end was trimmed by 11 bases and the J gene end by 8 bases; junction bases not matched to a gene: 12. This CDR3 reads CAATTRDRAGYTF. CDR3 nucleotide sequence: TGTGCCGCAACTACGCGGGACAGGGCCGGCTACACCTTC.

This chain uses TRBV5-4 with TRBJ1-2; tentative D call: TRBD1 (6 bases). V was cut by 4 bases and J by 2 bases, with 21 bases left in between. Germline V CDR1 and CDR2: SGHNT, YYREEE (reference sequence). The CDR3 totals 17 residues. CDR3 amino acids: CASSLSQRDTRNYGYTF. In nucleotides, the CDR3 is TGTGCCAGCAGCCTGTCCCAACGGGACACGAGAAACTATGGCTACACCTTC.

The chain recombines TRBV18 with TRBJ2-1; 14 bases are a match to TRBD2. After removal of 3 bases from V and 8 bases from J, the junction contained 3 bases not matched to a gene. The CDR3 loop spans 15 amino acids. Per the germline V gene, CDR1 is KGHSH and CDR2 is LQKENI. CDR3 residues: CASSPGLAGVYEQFF. CDR3 DNA sequence: TGTGCCAGCTCACCGGGACTAGCGGGAGTCTATGAGCAGTTCTTC.

The CDR3 coding sequence is TGTGCCAGCCCGACGCGACCAGGGGTGGGTGAGCAGTTCTTC. It encodes CASPTRPGVGEQFF. The chain employs TRBV6-1 and TRBJ2-1, with D possibly matching TRBD1 (6 bases). The CDR3 spans 14 residues. CDR1 and CDR2 from the germline V gene are MNHNS and SASEGT. Trimming removed 8 bases from V and 9 bases from J, with 20 bases in between.

This chain joins TRBV6-1 and TRBJ2-7, with D possibly TRBD2 on 6 matching bases. This CDR3 region has 14 residues. The germline V gene has CDR1 MNHNS and CDR2 SASEGT. Between the trimmed V and J ends, which lost 4 bases and 2 bases, there was a span of 12 bases. Written as DNA, the CDR3 is TGTGCCAGCAGTGGGATACTAGCTACCTACGAGCAGTACTTC. Encoded protein: CASSGILATYEQYF.

The chain recombines TRBV4-3 with TRBJ2-1; TRBD2 is a possible D gene (5 bases). CDR1 and CDR2 from the germline V gene are LGHNA and YSLEER. The CDR3 has 16 residues. Trimming removed 2 bases from V and 0 bases from J, with 11 bases in between. The CDR3 is CASSQTRLPSYNEQFF. The DNA of the CDR3 is TGCGCCAGCAGCCAAACGAGACTACCCTCCTACAATGAGCAGTTCTTC.